This is a list of T cell receptor beta chains from one sample in a study of blood T cell repertoires in COVID-19. The method was immunoSEQ multiplex PCR; TCRdb's version includes in-frame clones alone and lacks a portion of them. The sample holds around 280,000 clones, approximately 90% seen once. Material for sequencing was PBMCs or T cells enriched from blood (not recorded which). These receptors all come from a woman between 40 and 55 years old who had recovered from COVID-19. Both conserved end residues are part of each CDR3. Fields, in order: clone size, D gene, J gene, V gene, CDR3 protein, CDR3 DNA. The D gene is left open where the match is weak. A row's size may be missing; if present it is once, few, many or a size class.

abundance: few
d_gene: TRBD2
j_gene: TRBJ2-7
v_gene: TRBV6-6
CDR3aa: CASTQAGAGYEQYF
CDR3nt: TGTGCCAGCACCCAAGCGGGAGCCGGGTACGAGCAGTACTTC

abundance: .
d_gene: TRBD2
j_gene: TRBJ2-3
v_gene: TRBV24-1
CDR3aa: CATSSGSTDTQYF
CDR3nt: TGTGCCACCTCTAGCGGGAGCACAGATACGCAGTATTTT

abundance: .
d_gene: TRBD2
j_gene: TRBJ2-5
v_gene: TRBV3-1/TRBV3-2
CDR3aa: CASSQGAGVNQETQYF
CDR3nt: TGTGCCAGCAGCCAAGGGGCGGGAGTGAACCAAGAGACCCAGTACTTC

abundance: .
d_gene: TRBD1
j_gene: TRBJ1-5
v_gene: TRBV10-3
CDR3aa: CAISKDRGNQPQHF
CDR3nt: TGTGCCATCAGCAAGGACAGGGGAAATCAGCCCCAGCATTTT

abundance: .
d_gene: .
j_gene: TRBJ2-7
v_gene: TRBV4-3
CDR3aa: CASSQGPSGEQYF
CDR3nt: TGCGCCAGCAGCCAAGGCCCCTCAGGGGAGCAGTACTTC

abundance: .
d_gene: TRBD2
j_gene: TRBJ2-1
v_gene: TRBV6-5
CDR3aa: CASSLTSGGEQFF
CDR3nt: TGTGCCAGCAGTTTGACTAGCGGCGGTGAGCAGTTCTTC

abundance: .
d_gene: .
j_gene: TRBJ1-4
v_gene: TRBV7-2
CDR3aa: CASSLAAGSTNEKLFF
CDR3nt: TGTGCCAGCAGCTTAGCGGCGGGCTCGACTAATGAAAAACTGTTTTTT

abundance: .
d_gene: .
j_gene: TRBJ2-2
v_gene: TRBV4-1
CDR3aa: CASSRVGTGELFF
CDR3nt: TGCGCCAGCAGCCGCGTCGGCACCGGGGAGCTGTTTTTT

abundance: .
d_gene: TRBD2
j_gene: TRBJ2-7
v_gene: TRBV28
CDR3aa: CASSPPGGGGYEQYF
CDR3nt: TGTGCCAGCAGTCCCCCGGGGGGGGGAGGGTACGAGCAGTACTTC

abundance: .
d_gene: TRBD1
j_gene: TRBJ2-7
v_gene: TRBV5-1
CDR3aa: CASSRDRGPYEQYF
CDR3nt: TGCGCCAGCAGCCGGGACAGGGGACCCTACGAGCAGTACTTC

abundance: .
d_gene: .
j_gene: TRBJ1-3
v_gene: TRBV19
CDR3aa: CASHNLEGSFSGNTIYF
CDR3nt: TGTGCCAGTCACAATCTTGAGGGTTCCTTCTCTGGAAACACCATATATTTT

abundance: .
d_gene: TRBD2
j_gene: TRBJ2-1
v_gene: TRBV4-2
CDR3aa: CASSQDRGVNEQFF
CDR3nt: TGTGCCAGCAGCCAAGACCGGGGGGTCAATGAGCAGTTCTTC

abundance: .
d_gene: .
j_gene: TRBJ1-5
v_gene: TRBV18
CDR3aa: CASSVGVDQPQHF
CDR3nt: TGTGCCAGCTCAGTCGGGGTGGATCAGCCCCAGCATTTT

abundance: .
d_gene: TRBD2
j_gene: TRBJ2-7
v_gene: TRBV6-6
CDR3aa: CASMREAYEQYF
CDR3nt: TGTGCCAGCATGCGGGAGGCGTACGAGCAGTACTTC

abundance: .
d_gene: TRBD1
j_gene: TRBJ1-5
v_gene: TRBV27
CDR3aa: CASRSGQGSLLSNQPQHF
CDR3nt: TGTGCCAGCAGATCGGGACAGGGCTCACTCCTAAGCAATCAGCCCCAGCATTTT

abundance: .
d_gene: .
j_gene: TRBJ2-1
v_gene: TRBV2
CDR3aa: CASLRGRGSGNEQFF
CDR3nt: TGTGCCAGCCTCAGGGGGCGCGGGAGCGGGAATGAGCAGTTCTTC

abundance: .
d_gene: TRBD2
j_gene: TRBJ2-1
v_gene: TRBV20-1
CDR3aa: CSPAGGNEQFF
CDR3nt: TGCAGTCCAGCGGGGGGGAATGAGCAGTTCTTC

abundance: .
d_gene: TRBD1
j_gene: TRBJ1-2
v_gene: TRBV27
CDR3aa: CASSSQTGGGYYGYTF
CDR3nt: TGTGCCAGCAGTTCCCAAACAGGGGGAGGTTACTATGGCTACACCTTC

abundance: .
d_gene: .
j_gene: TRBJ1-1
v_gene: TRBV3-1/TRBV3-2
CDR3aa: CASSQGGDTEAFF
CDR3nt: TGTGCCAGCAGCCAAGGGGGGGACACTGAAGCTTTCTTT

abundance: .
d_gene: TRBD1
j_gene: TRBJ2-3
v_gene: TRBV2
CDR3aa: CASSGTESDTQYF
CDR3nt: TGTGCCAGCTCGGGGACAGAAAGCGATACGCAGTATTTT

abundance: .
d_gene: .
j_gene: TRBJ2-2
v_gene: TRBV28
CDR3aa: CASSRPGLISGELFF
CDR3nt: TGTGCCAGCAGTAGACCGGGACTGATATCCGGGGAGCTGTTTTTT

abundance: .
d_gene: .
j_gene: TRBJ1-5
v_gene: TRBV6-1
CDR3aa: CASSEVGVQPQHF
CDR3nt: TGTGCCAGCAGTGAAGTAGGGGTCCAGCCCCAGCATTTT

abundance: .
d_gene: .
j_gene: TRBJ2-7
v_gene: TRBV7-9
CDR3aa: CASSLGRGSDEQYF
CDR3nt: TGTGCCAGCAGCTTAGGACGAGGGTCTGACGAGCAGTACTTC

abundance: once
d_gene: TRBD2
j_gene: TRBJ2-3
v_gene: TRBV28
CDR3aa: CASRGYSGIRPGGDTQYF
CDR3nt: TGTGCCAGCAGGGGATATAGCGGGATCCGACCTGGTGGAGATACGCAGTATTTT

abundance: .
d_gene: .
j_gene: TRBJ2-7
v_gene: TRBV30
CDR3aa: CACRPAGPYEQYF
CDR3nt: TGTGCCTGCCGGCCAGCGGGCCCCTACGAGCAGTACTTC

abundance: .
d_gene: .
j_gene: TRBJ2-3
v_gene: TRBV27
CDR3aa: CASRPLSGSTDTQYF
CDR3nt: TGTGCCAGCAGACCCCTTAGCGGAAGCACAGATACGCAGTATTTT

abundance: .
d_gene: TRBD1
j_gene: TRBJ2-1
v_gene: TRBV30
CDR3aa: CAWSGTGAQNEQFF
CDR3nt: TGTGCCTGGAGCGGGACAGGGGCCCAAAATGAGCAGTTCTTC

abundance: .
d_gene: .
j_gene: TRBJ2-3
v_gene: TRBV6-5
CDR3aa: CASSITTDPDTQYF
CDR3nt: TGTGCCAGCAGCATTACTACGGATCCAGATACGCAGTATTTT

abundance: .
d_gene: .
j_gene: TRBJ1-2
v_gene: TRBV28
CDR3aa: CASRTANYGYTF
CDR3nt: TGTGCCAGTAGGACAGCCAACTATGGCTACACCTTC

abundance: .
d_gene: TRBD2
j_gene: TRBJ2-7
v_gene: TRBV7-2
CDR3aa: CASSLVLGLGGGYEQYF
CDR3nt: TGTGCCAGCAGCTTAGTGTTGGGACTAGGTGGGGGCTACGAGCAGTACTTC

abundance: .
d_gene: TRBD2
j_gene: TRBJ2-7
v_gene: TRBV5-5
CDR3aa: CASSTTSGGPRGEQYF
CDR3nt: TGTGCCAGCAGCACAACTAGCGGGGGCCCCAGAGGGGAGCAGTACTTC

abundance: .
d_gene: TRBD2
j_gene: TRBJ2-1
v_gene: TRBV5-1
CDR3aa: CASSLIAGGHNNEQFF
CDR3nt: TGCGCCAGCAGCTTAATAGCGGGAGGGCATAACAATGAGCAGTTCTTC

abundance: .
d_gene: TRBD1
j_gene: TRBJ2-7
v_gene: TRBV12-3/TRBV12-4
CDR3aa: CASSTGDRYEQYF
CDR3nt: TGTGCCAGCAGTACAGGGGACCGCTACGAGCAGTACTTC

abundance: .
d_gene: .
j_gene: TRBJ1-4
v_gene: TRBV5-4
CDR3aa: CASSLGGRGNEKLFF
CDR3nt: TGTGCCAGCAGCTTGGGCGGGAGAGGGAATGAAAAACTGTTTTTT

abundance: .
d_gene: .
j_gene: TRBJ2-5
v_gene: TRBV7-2
CDR3aa: CASSLAGGETQYF
CDR3nt: TGTGCCAGCAGCTTAGCGGGGGGTGAGACCCAGTACTTC

abundance: .
d_gene: TRBD2
j_gene: TRBJ2-1
v_gene: TRBV13
CDR3aa: CASSPYGSGTDEQFF
CDR3nt: TGTGCCAGCAGCCCATATGGTAGCGGGACTGATGAGCAGTTCTTC

abundance: .
d_gene: TRBD2
j_gene: TRBJ2-5
v_gene: TRBV4-1
CDR3aa: CASSSTSRETQYF
CDR3nt: TGCGCCAGCAGCTCGACTAGCAGGGAGACCCAGTACTTC

abundance: .
d_gene: .
j_gene: TRBJ2-7
v_gene: TRBV28
CDR3aa: CASSGLLSYEQYF
CDR3nt: TGTGCCAGCAGTGGACTACTTTCCTACGAGCAGTACTTC

abundance: .
d_gene: TRBD1
j_gene: TRBJ1-4
v_gene: TRBV5-6
CDR3aa: CASSWVRQGKNEKLFF
CDR3nt: TGTGCCAGCAGCTGGGTCAGACAGGGGAAAAATGAAAAACTGTTTTTT

abundance: .
d_gene: TRBD1
j_gene: TRBJ2-7
v_gene: TRBV24-1
CDR3aa: CATSDATGGSYEQYF
CDR3nt: TGTGCCACCAGTGATGCCACAGGGGGCTCCTACGAGCAGTACTTC

abundance: few
d_gene: TRBD2
j_gene: TRBJ2-1
v_gene: TRBV11-2
CDR3aa: CASRPGTSGGNEQFF
CDR3nt: TGTGCCAGCAGACCCGGGACTAGCGGGGGCAATGAGCAGTTCTTC

abundance: .
d_gene: TRBD2
j_gene: TRBJ2-5
v_gene: TRBV5-5
CDR3aa: CASSLVLLAGQETQYF
CDR3nt: TGTGCCAGCAGCTTGGTCCTACTAGCGGGGCAAGAGACCCAGTACTTC

abundance: .
d_gene: TRBD1
j_gene: TRBJ1-3
v_gene: TRBV7-9
CDR3aa: CASRDRGRSGNTIYF
CDR3nt: TGTGCCAGCAGAGACAGGGGCCGCTCTGGAAACACCATATATTTT

abundance: .
d_gene: TRBD2
j_gene: TRBJ2-1
v_gene: TRBV9
CDR3aa: CASTGGDGVDNEQFF
CDR3nt: TGTGCCAGCACGGGAGGAGATGGTGTTGACAATGAGCAGTTCTTC

abundance: once
d_gene: TRBD2
j_gene: TRBJ2-3
v_gene: TRBV5-1
CDR3aa: CASSPSGTSGSVQYF
CDR3nt: TGCGCCAGCAGCCCAAGTGGGACTAGCGGGAGTGTGCAGTATTTT

abundance: .
d_gene: .
j_gene: TRBJ2-3
v_gene: TRBV7-2
CDR3aa: CASSYLEAPGEDTQYF
CDR3nt: TGTGCCAGCAGCTACCTCGAGGCCCCGGGAGAAGATACGCAGTATTTT

abundance: .
d_gene: TRBD2
j_gene: TRBJ2-1
v_gene: TRBV7-9
CDR3aa: CASIGTSGRTNEQFF
CDR3nt: TGTGCCAGCATCGGGACTAGCGGGAGAACTAATGAGCAGTTCTTC

abundance: .
d_gene: .
j_gene: TRBJ2-5
v_gene: TRBV2
CDR3aa: CASSVTRGETQYF
CDR3nt: TGTGCCAGCAGTGTAACTCGGGGAGAGACCCAGTACTTC

abundance: .
d_gene: .
j_gene: TRBJ2-2
v_gene: TRBV3-1/TRBV3-2
CDR3aa: CASSQAQGFGELFF
CDR3nt: TGTGCCAGCAGCCAAGCGCAGGGGTTCGGGGAGCTGTTTTTT

abundance: .
d_gene: .
j_gene: TRBJ2-1
v_gene: TRBV7-9
CDR3aa: CASVAQPLDEQFF
CDR3nt: TGTGCCAGCGTGGCCCAACCCCTGGATGAGCAGTTCTTC

abundance: .
d_gene: TRBD1
j_gene: TRBJ2-5
v_gene: TRBV18
CDR3aa: CASSRDRGVETQYF
CDR3nt: TGTGCCAGCTCACGGGACAGGGGCGTTGAGACCCAGTACTTC

abundance: .
d_gene: TRBD2
j_gene: TRBJ2-3
v_gene: TRBV28
CDR3aa: CAAGMAKAGPTDTQYF
CDR3nt: TGTGCCGCAGGTATGGCGAAAGCGGGACCTACAGATACGCAGTATTTT

abundance: .
d_gene: TRBD2
j_gene: TRBJ2-1
v_gene: TRBV3-1/TRBV3-2
CDR3aa: CASSKGSASGKGDYNEQFF
CDR3nt: TGTGCCAGCAGCAAAGGGTCCGCTAGCGGGAAAGGGGACTACAATGAGCAGTTCTTC